The sequence of this TCR beta chain was determined in a study of shared clonotypes between healthy human individuals. Regarding the study as a whole: Clonotype sharing among donors, it was expected, would be affected by sequencing depth. Limitation of the genetic and exposure-history diversity represented came from the few donors. Among non-shared clonotypes, generation probabilities were lower than among those shared by all four donors.

Comment on this clone: What it recognizes is unknown.

The method was immunoSEQ multiplex PCR; TCRdb's version includes in-frame clones alone and lacks a portion of them. Here the sample spans some 2,000,000 clones, approximately 94% being singletons. Terminally differentiated effector memory CD45RA+ cells were excluded from the naive CD8 cells, which were CD45RO-negative and positively selected for CCR7. CDR1 is SNHLY, CDR2 FYNNEI, per germline. CDR3 length equals 14 residues. V was cut by 2 bases and J by 7 bases, with 14 bases left in between. The chain carries TRBV2 and TRBJ2-5; D is possibly TRBD1 or TRBD2 (6 bases each). The sample taken for sequencing was naive CD8+ T cells sorted from blood. The clonotype comes from a young man in good health. The DNA for the CDR3 is TGTGCCAGCAGTGAACCTCAAGGGGGGTGGACCCAGTACTTC. Translation: CASSEPQGGWTQYF.